One sample yielded the 32 T cell receptor beta chains listed below, sequenced in a study of OX40 agonist ivuxolimab in advanced cancers. Libraries were prepared by immunoSEQ multiplex PCR; TCRdb keeps only in-frame clonotypes and omits some of them. The top ten clones hold about 1.1% of a sample with 55,000 to 75,000 clones, roughly 86% of them seen once. The sample was CD4+ or CD8+ T cells sorted from blood, taken in a trial of the OX40 agonist ivuxolimab. Receptors were obtained from an adult with an advanced solid tumor such as melanoma, head and neck, liver or kidney cancer.

J is TRBJ2-3 and V is TRBV7-8; 9 nucleotides match TRBD2. In germline, CDR1 is SGHVS, CDR2 FQNEAQ. The CDR3 has 15 residues. The V segment lost 5 bases and the J segment 4 bases; nucleotides outside the gene matches: 7. The CDR3: CASSPVAGVADTQYF. The CDR3 nucleotides read TGTGCCAGCAGCCCCGTAGCGGGAGTTGCAGATACGCAGTATTTT.

This rearrangement joins TRBV30 to TRBJ2-2; tentative D call: TRBD2 (5 bases). Germline-derived CDR1 and CDR2 are GTSNPN and SVGIG (reference sequence). Trimming removed 5 bases from V and 1 base from J, with 11 bases in between. CDR3 size: 14 residues. The CDR3 reads CAWVRTWNTGELFF. Written as DNA, the CDR3 is TGTGCCTGGGTCCGGACTTGGAACACCGGGGAGCTGTTTTTT.

A few counts support this clone. Other DNA sequences in the same sample also yield this CDR3. V is TRBV6-4 and J is TRBJ2-2; no clear D gene. CDR1 MRHNA and CDR2 SNTAGT come from the germline V gene. Deletions cut 2 bases from V and 4 bases from J, with 8 bases between. The CDR3 is 14 residues long. The CDR3 bases are TGTGCCAGCAGTGACACGGAATTCACCGGGGAGCTGTTTTTT. It specifies CASSDTEFTGELFF.

The chain carries TRBV28 and TRBJ2-2; D is undetermined. Trimming pared 3 bases from V and 2 bases from J, leaving 1 base between. The CDR3 consists of 12 residues. The germline gives CDR1 MDHEN, CDR2 SYDVKM. CDR3 loop: CASSFNTGELFF. The DNA for the CDR3 is TGTGCCAGCAGTTTTAACACCGGGGAGCTGTTTTTT.

This sequence joins TRBV7-2 and TRBJ1-5, with D possibly matching TRBD1 (6 bases). The CDR3 length is 17 residues. V dropped 1 base and J dropped 0 bases, with 13 bases sitting between them. Germline V CDR1 and CDR2: SGHTA, FQGNSA. The CDR3 DNA is TGTGCCAGCAGCTTAGTCGGGGGGCCCAATAGCAATCAGCCCCAGCATTTT. Its translation is CASSLVGGPNSNQPQHF.

The gene calls are TRBV20-1 and TRBJ1-1, with a tentative D call TRBD1 (6 bases). Trimming stripped 8 bases from V and 3 bases from J, with 10 bases between. The germline V gene has CDR1 DFQATT and CDR2 SNEGSKA (reference sequence). This CDR3 comprises 11 residues. Here the CDR3 reads CSIRGDTEAFF. CDR3 in DNA: TGCAGTATTAGGGGGGACACTGAAGCTTTCTTT.

V usage is TRBV7-2 and J usage is TRBJ2-7; tentatively, D is TRBD1 (6 bases). The CDR3 has 15 amino acids. Deletions cut 2 bases from V and 11 bases from J, with 22 bases between. The germline CDR1 and CDR2 sequences are SGHTA and FQGNSA. CDR3 bases: TGTGCCAGCAGCTTAACGTTAGGACAGTCTGTAGTTGAGTACTTC. It yields the protein CASSLTLGQSVVEYF. Full variable domain (missing parts from reference TRBV7-2 and TRBJ2-7): GAGVSQSPSNKVTEKGKDVELRCDPISGHTALYWYRQSLGQGLEFLIYFQGNSAPDKSGLPSDRFSAERTGGSVSTLTIQRTQQEDSAVYLCASSLTLGQSVVEYFGPGTRLTVT.

The chain is built from TRBV30 and TRBJ2-7, with a weak D call TRBD2 (5 bases). Germline assignment: CDR1 GTSNPN and CDR2 SVGIG (reference sequence). The CDR3 spans 14 residues. Trimming pared 2 bases from V and 0 bases from J, leaving 11 bases between. CDR3 nucleotides: TGTGCCTGGAGTCGAGGCGGGCGCTCCTACGAGCAGTACTTC. The encoded protein is CAWSRGGRSYEQYF.

The chain carries TRBV7-2 and TRBJ2-2; 11 positions match TRBD2. With V trimmed by 4 bases and J by 7 bases, 8 bases remained unmatched. The CDR3 spans 16 residues. Germline lookup yields CDR1 SGHTA and CDR2 FQGNSA. The CDR3 spells CASSSRVGLAVGELFF. In DNA, the CDR3 is TGTGCCAGCAGCTCTAGAGTGGGACTAGCGGTCGGGGAGCTGTTTTTT.

The chain is built from TRBV6-5 and TRBJ1-2; no clear D gene. The CDR3 length is 12 residues. Trimming stripped 5 bases from V and 5 bases from J, with 9 bases between. Germline CDR1 MNHEY, CDR2 SVGAGI. CDR3 protein: CASSPRSYGYTF. The CDR3 DNA reads as TGTGCCAGCAGTCCCCGGAGTTATGGCTACACCTTC.

This clone has more than one count but fewer than ten. The V call is TRBV30, the J call TRBJ1-2, with D perhaps TRBD1 (5 bases). Per the germline V gene, CDR1 is GTSNPN and CDR2 is SVGIG (reference sequence). The CDR3 sequence is 13 residues long. V was shortened by 2 bases and J by 7 bases, with 14 bases between the two germline ends. DNA for the CDR3: TGTGCCTGGAGTCCCCTGCAGGGTTCTGGCTACACCTTC. As protein: CAWSPLQGSGYTF.

The chain carries TRBV28 and TRBJ1-3, with D hard to call. Between the trimmed V and J ends, which lost 5 bases and 3 bases, there was a span of 11 bases. The CDR3 totals 14 residues. Germline V gene data show CDR1 as MDHEN and CDR2 as SYDVKM. This CDR3 reads CASSKRPHGNTIYF. CDR3 sequence (DNA): TGTGCCAGCAGTAAACGGCCACATGGAAACACCATATATTTT. The complete variable domain, with remaining parts taken from reference TRBV28 and TRBJ1-3, reads DVKVTQSSRYLVKRTGEKVFLECVQDMDHENMFWYRQDPGLGLRLIYFSYDVKMKEKGDIPEGYSVSREKKERFSLILESASTNQTSMYLCASSKRPHGNTIYFGEGSWLTVV.

The J gene is TRBJ1-3, the V gene TRBV11-2; D gene uncertain. CDR1 is SGHAT and CDR2 is FQNNGV in the germline V gene. Trimming left V 8 bases short and J 0 bases short, with 14 bases between. The CDR3 spans 15 residues. The CDR3 bases are TGTGCCAGCTCCCCATTTTGGGACTCTGGAAACACCATATATTTT. It yields the protein CASSPFWDSGNTIYF.

The chain combines TRBV7-3 with TRBJ2-2, with TRBD2 as a possible D gene (6 bases). Trimming took off 5 bases at V and 10 bases at J, with 20 bases between the two ends. Germline V lookup: CDR1 SGHTA, CDR2 FQGTGA. This CDR3 has 15 residues. The CDR3 DNA reads TGTGCCAGCAGCGCCCGACTAGGGAGGAATGAGGAGCTGTTTTTT. Its protein is CASSARLGRNEELFF.

The chain joins TRBV13 to TRBJ2-3, with 13 nucleotides matching TRBD2. V was clipped by 5 bases and J by 4 bases; unmatched bases: 6. This CDR3 comprises 16 residues. Germline loops: CDR1 PRHDT, CDR2 FYEKMQ (reference sequence). This chain's CDR3 is CASSRRLAGGSDTQYF. The CDR3 DNA is TGTGCCAGCAGCCGGCGACTAGCGGGAGGCTCAGATACGCAGTATTTT.

This sequence joins TRBV5-4 and TRBJ2-1, with TRBD2 matching 7 bases. The V and J ends lost 4 bases and 0 bases, in that order; junction bases with no gene match: 10. The CDR3 is 17 amino acids. From germline, CDR1 is SGHNT and CDR2 YYREEE (reference sequence). This chain's CDR3 is CASSLNSGTTSYNEQFF. CDR3 DNA: TGTGCCAGCAGCCTCAACTCCGGGACTACCTCCTACAATGAGCAGTTCTTC.

This chain uses TRBV7-3 with TRBJ2-3; 10 bases map to TRBD1. There are 16 residues in the CDR3. The germline CDR1 and CDR2 sequences are SGHTA and FQGTGA. Losses at the gene ends were 3 bases for V and 0 bases for J; bases not matched to a gene: 3. The DNA of the CDR3 is TGTGCCAGCAGCTTGGGGACAGGGGCTAGCACAGATACGCAGTATTTT. Residues: CASSLGTGASTDTQYF.

The rearrangement uses TRBV7-2 and TRBJ2-7; 9 bases are shared with TRBD1. The CDR3 extends over 15 amino acids. The trim removed 5 bases at V and 3 bases at J, leaving 8 bases unmatched. Germline assignment: CDR1 SGHTA and CDR2 FQGNSA. CDR3 loop: CASSAWTGEVYEQYF. The CDR3 DNA is TGTGCCAGCAGCGCCTGGACAGGGGAAGTCTACGAGCAGTACTTC.

DNA of the CDR3: TGCGCCAGCATTCTTCAGGGTTTCTTT. Its translation: CASILQGFF. This sequence joins TRBV10-1 and TRBJ1-1, with TRBD1 as a possible D gene (5 bases). V was cut by 7 bases and J by 13 bases, with 10 bases left in between. This CDR3 comprises 9 residues. Looked up from germline, CDR1 is WNHNN and CDR2 is SYGVQD (reference sequence).

This sequence joins TRBV9 and TRBJ1-1, with D hard to call. This CDR3 has 15 amino acids. V lost 0 bases and J lost 4, with 13 bases in between. Germline V gene lookup returns CDR1 SGDLS and CDR2 YYNGEE. The chain's CDR3 is CASSVGVSSGTEAFF. The CDR3 DNA follows: TGTGCCAGCAGCGTAGGGGTCAGCTCTGGCACTGAAGCTTTCTTT.

The chain recombines TRBV14 with TRBJ1-4, with D unclear. Per the germline V gene, CDR1 is SGHDN and CDR2 is FVKESK. The CDR3 spans 14 residues. The V end was cut by 4 bases, the J end by 8 bases, with 14 bases between. The CDR3 protein is CASSPTGVWEKLFF. The CDR3 region has the DNA TGTGCCAGCAGCCCTACCGGGGTTTGGGAAAAACTGTTTTTT.

The chain couples TRBV5-1 to TRBJ1-1; TRBD1 is a possible D gene (6 bases). The V gene lost 5 bases and the J gene lost 8 bases, with 16 bases spanning the gap. The germline V gene encodes CDR1 SGHRS and CDR2 YFSETQ. CDR3 size: 13 residues. The CDR3 nucleotides are TGCGCCAGCAGGTTGTCAGGGGCAGGCGAAGCTTTCTTT. Translating it yields CASRLSGAGEAFF.

The chain recombines TRBV7-8 with TRBJ1-1; tentative D call: TRBD1 (6 bases). CDR3 length: 14 residues. Trimming left V 3 bases short and J 5 bases short, with 13 bases between. The germline gives CDR1 SGHVS, CDR2 FQNEAQ. CDR3 region: CASSFAQGPTEAFF. CDR3 nucleotide sequence: TGTGCCAGCAGCTTTGCTCAGGGGCCGACTGAAGCTTTCTTT.

The V gene is TRBV30, the J gene TRBJ1-2; D may be TRBD1 (6 bases). V lost 8 bases and J 3 bases, leaving 13 bases between the germline ends. CDR3 length equals 12 residues. CDR1 and CDR2 from the germline V gene are GTSNPN and SVGIG (reference sequence). The CDR3 sequence is CAQTGLDYGYTF. In DNA form, the CDR3 reads TGTGCCCAGACAGGACTGGACTATGGCTACACCTTC.

This clone has only a few counts. DNA for the CDR3: TGTGCCAGTAGCCCGGAGGATCCCTATGGCTACACCTTC. Translation: CASSPEDPYGYTF. The chain recombines TRBV19 with TRBJ1-2; the D is unclear. Germline V gene data show CDR1 as LNHDA and CDR2 as SQIVND (reference sequence). The V gene lost 6 bases and the J gene lost 4 bases, with 12 bases spanning the gap. The CDR3 consists of 13 residues.

This chain links TRBV6-5 with TRBJ1-4; 11 bases fit TRBD1. V shed 5 bases and J 7 bases; nucleotides not matched to a gene: 3. CDR3 length: 14 amino acids. Germline CDR1 and CDR2: MNHEY and SVGAGI. The CDR3 protein is CASSAGQGAEKLFF. DNA of the CDR3: TGTGCCAGCAGTGCAGGACAGGGGGCTGAAAAACTGTTTTTT.

The gene calls are TRBV9 and TRBJ1-4; D is perhaps TRBD1 (6 bases). The CDR3 has 14 amino acids. CDR1 and CDR2 (germline): SGDLS, YYNGEE. Trimming cost V 3 bases and J 5 bases, with 11 bases left between them. CDR3 coding DNA: TGTGCCAGCAGCGCTGGACAGTTAAATGAAAAACTGTTTTTT. Translating it yields CASSAGQLNEKLFF. The whole variable domain, remainder taken from reference TRBV9 and TRBJ1-4, is DSGVTQTPKHLITATGQRVTLRCSPRSGDLSVYWYQQSLDQGLQFLIQYYNGEERAKGNILERFSAQQFPDLHSELNLSSLELGDSALYFCASSAGQLNEKLFFGSGTQLSVL.

CDR3 nucleotides: TGTGCCAGCAGCCAACGTCGCCCTGGGGCCAACGTCCTGACTTTC. Its protein product is CASSQRRPGANVLTF. The J gene is TRBJ2-6, the V gene TRBV14, with D hard to call. CDR3 length equals 15 residues. V was pared by 2 bases and J by 2 bases, with 7 bases between. CDR1 and CDR2 (germline): SGHDN, FVKESK. The full variable domain, completed using reference TRBV14 and TRBJ2-6, is EAGVTQFPSHSVIEKGQTVTLRCDPISGHDNLYWYRRVMGKEIKFLLHFVKESKQDESGMPNNRFLAERTGGTYSTLKVQPAELEDSGVYFCASSQRRPGANVLTFGAGSRLTVL.

This rearrangement joins TRBV6-5 to TRBJ1-1, with a possible D match to TRBD1 (5 bases). V lost 1 base and J lost 4, with 7 bases in between. The germline gives CDR1 MNHEY, CDR2 SVGAGI. CDR3 length: 13 residues. The CDR3 is CASSYLQGTEAFF. Here the CDR3 DNA reads TGTGCCAGCAGTTACTTGCAGGGCACTGAAGCTTTCTTT.

This chain uses TRBV19 with TRBJ2-3; 11 bases fit TRBD1. The junction had 8 bases not matched to a gene; V was cut back by 10 bases and J by 5 bases. From germline, CDR1 is LNHDA and CDR2 SQIVND (reference sequence). This CDR3 comprises 14 residues. CDR3 amino acids: CATGQGANVDTQYF. The DNA of the CDR3 is TGTGCCACCGGACAGGGGGCAAATGTAGATACGCAGTATTTT.

The sample holds one count of this clone. This chain joins TRBV19 and TRBJ2-7; possible D gene TRBD2, 6 bases. Deletions cut 3 bases from V and 3 bases from J, with 15 bases between. Germline assignment: CDR1 LNHDA and CDR2 SQIVND (reference sequence). The CDR3 covers 15 residues. DNA of the CDR3: TGTGCCAGTAGTATTTTCTTTGGTAGCGGCTACGAGCAGTACTTC. It specifies CASSIFFGSGYEQYF.

The chain has TRBV9 and TRBJ2-3, with a possible D match to TRBD2 (8 bases). The V and J ends lost 4 bases and 1 base respectively, with 13 bases between them. Germline CDR1 and CDR2: SGDLS and YYNGEE. The CDR3 has 15 residues. The CDR3 DNA reads TGTGCCAGCAGCACGGGAGGGGGCCGCACAGATACGCAGTATTTT. Amino acids: CASSTGGGRTDTQYF. Using reference TRBV9 and TRBJ2-3 for the parts outside the CDR3, the full variable domain is DSGVTQTPKHLITATGQRVTLRCSPRSGDLSVYWYQQSLDQGLQFLIQYYNGEERAKGNILERFSAQQFPDLHSELNLSSLELGDSALYFCASSTGGGRTDTQYFGPGTRLTVL.